The rows below give T cell receptor beta chains drawn from one sample of a study of neurological immune-mediated disorders. TCRdb reprocessed the 5' RACE reads via MiXCR and lists one record per CDR3 protein. The sample has just over 20,000 distinct CDR3 sequences; approximately 15% are singletons. The sample consisted of CD8+ T cells from blood. The source of these receptors is a woman aged 18-30 years with multiple sclerosis. Each CDR3 is given with its conserved first and last residue. D genes are given only for firm matches. Size is stated for part of the rows, as once, few or many counts, or as a class when the clone is expanded.

TRBD1 many TRBJ1-1 TRBV9 CASSGSGTASKEAFF TGTGCCAGCAGCGGATCCGGGACAGCTTCTAAAGAAGCTTTCTTT
TRBD1 many TRBJ1-1 TRBV20-1 CSAAGTVNTEAFF TGCAGTGCCGCCGGGACAGTGAACACTGAAGCTTTCTTT
TRBD2 - TRBJ2-2 TRBV6-2/TRBV6-3 CASSYSQREGGGELFF TGTGCCAGCAGTTACTCGCAGCGGGAGGGAGGCGGGGAGCTGTTTTTT
- many TRBJ2-5 TRBV5-6 CASSFFARGQQETQYF TGTGCCAGCAGCTTTTTCGCTCGGGGGCAACAAGAGACCCAGTACTTC
- - TRBJ1-3 TRBV5-6 CASSHRRLSGNTIYF TGTGCCAGCAGCCACCGGCGACTCTCTGGAAACACCATATATTTT
- many TRBJ1-2 TRBV20-1 CSARPGSYGYTF TGCAGTGCTAGACCGGGGTCCTATGGCTACACCTTC
- - TRBJ2-5 TRBV11-3 CASSRGQRSQETQYF TGTGCCAGCAGCCGCGGGCAACGGTCCCAAGAGACCCAGTACTTC
- many TRBJ2-2 TRBV6-5 CASTDMDTGELFF TGTGCCAGCACTGACATGGACACCGGGGAGCTGTTTTTT
TRBD1 medium-sized TRBJ2-1 TRBV9 CASSVGGTGSNEQFF TGTGCCAGCAGCGTAGGAGGGACAGGGAGCAATGAGCAGTTCTTC
TRBD1 many TRBJ2-4 TRBV12-3/TRBV12-4 CASSLGTGTNIQYF TGTGCCAGCAGTTTGGGGACAGGGACGAACATTCAGTACTTC
- many TRBJ1-5 TRBV20-1 CSARGTDQPQHF TGCAGTGCTAGAGGGACGGATCAGCCCCAGCATTTT
- many TRBJ1-4 TRBV10-2 CASFGGAFATNEKLFF TGCGCCAGCTTTGGAGGGGCTTTCGCAACTAATGAAAAACTGTTTTTT
TRBD2 medium-sized TRBJ2-5 TRBV29-1 CSVTALAGKETQYF TGCAGCGTGACCGCCCTAGCGGGGAAAGAGACCCAGTACTTC
- many TRBJ1-5 TRBV7-8 CASSLGEGQPQHF TGTGCCAGCAGCTTGGGGGAGGGTCAGCCCCAGCATTTT
- many TRBJ1-1 TRBV30 CAWNGGNTEAFF TGTGCCTGGAACGGAGGGAACACTGAAGCTTTCTTT
- many TRBJ1-1 TRBV12-3/TRBV12-4 CASSLGRTEAFF TGTGCCAGCAGTCTTGGAAGGACTGAAGCTTTCTTT
- medium-sized TRBJ2-5 TRBV20-1 CSARAGTQYF TGCAGTGCTAGAGCTGGGACCCAGTACTTC
TRBD2 many TRBJ2-5 TRBV9 CASSVGGGAGETQYF TGTGCCAGCAGCGTAGGCGGGGGGGCCGGAGAGACCCAGTACTTC
- - TRBJ2-3 TRBV20-1 CSARRKGLVMDTQYF TGCAGTGCTAGGCGGAAGGGGCTAGTCATGGATACGCAGTATTTT
TRBD1 many TRBJ1-6 TRBV20-1 CCARAPDRDYNSPLHF TGCTGTGCTAGAGCCCCGGACAGGGACTATAATTCACCCCTCCACTTT
- many TRBJ1-6 TRBV12-3/TRBV12-4 CASSFYWGDGGTLHF TGTGCCAGCAGTTTTTATTGGGGGGACGGGGGTACCCTCCACTTT
- many TRBJ2-3 TRBV5-1 CASRLRAEAGGTDTQYF TGCGCCAGCAGACTACGGGCGGAAGCGGGTGGCACAGATACGCAGTATTTT
- many TRBJ2-1 TRBV29-1 CSVGPSSYNEQFF TGCAGCGTTGGCCCGAGCTCCTACAATGAGCAGTTCTTC
- many TRBJ1-3 TRBV9 CASSTGGGNTIYF TGTGCCAGCAGCACCGGGGGTGGAAACACCATATATTTT
TRBD2 - TRBJ2-5 TRBV9 CASSARLAGGRDTQYF TGTGCCAGCAGCGCCAGACTAGCGGGGGGGCGGGATACCCAGTACTTC
- medium-sized TRBJ2-1 TRBV14 CASSRESYNEQFF TGTGCCAGCAGCCGCGAGTCCTACAATGAGCAGTTCTTC
- many TRBJ2-1 TRBV4-3 CASSQDSPAGEEDNEQFF TGCGCCAGCAGCCAAGACTCCCCAGCGGGCGAGGAAGACAATGAGCAGTTCTTC
- many TRBJ2-2 TRBV5-1 CASSLGRRMARRELFF TGCGCCAGCAGCTTGGGCCGACGGATGGCCAGACGGGAGCTGTTTTTT
- many TRBJ2-7 TRBV5-1 CASSLGVGYEQYF TGCGCCAGCAGCTTGGGTGTGGGATACGAGCAGTACTTC
TRBD2 many TRBJ2-3 TRBV6-5 CASSHTSGDTDTQYF TGTGCCAGCAGTCACACTAGCGGAGACACAGATACGCAGTATTTT
TRBD2 many TRBJ2-3 TRBV28 CASTTTRGGVTDTQYF TGTGCCAGCACTACAACCCGGGGAGGGGTCACAGATACGCAGTATTTT
- many TRBJ2-3 TRBV7-6 CASSLSLVSNTDTQYF TGTGCCAGCAGCTTATCACTAGTAAGCAACACAGATACGCAGTATTTT
- medium-sized TRBJ2-4 TRBV6-5 CASSYSSGPVNIQYF TGTGCCAGCAGTTACTCGAGCGGTCCGGTAAACATTCAGTACTTC
TRBD2 many TRBJ2-3 TRBV20-1 CSATDLGTSGGSTDTQYF TGCAGTGCTACCGACCTTGGGACTAGCGGGGGATCGACAGATACGCAGTATTTT
TRBD2 many TRBJ2-3 TRBV4-1 CASSQDGTSGGLADTQYF TGCGCCAGCAGCCAAGATGGGACTAGCGGGGGGTTGGCAGATACGCAGTATTTT
- many TRBJ2-1 TRBV20-1 CSPRREERIDNEQFF TGCAGTCCTCGCCGCGAGGAGCGGATTGACAATGAGCAGTTCTTC
- many TRBJ2-3 TRBV7-9 CASSWMSDTQYF TGTGCCAGCAGCTGGATGTCAGATACGCAGTATTTT
- many TRBJ2-2 TRBV10-1 CASSAGEAGELFF TGCGCCAGCAGTGCAGGGGAAGCCGGGGAGCTGTTTTTT
- - TRBJ1-2 TRBV4-3 CASSQENTNYGYTF TGCGCCAGCAGCCAAGAAAATACTAACTATGGCTACACCTTC
TRBD2 once TRBJ2-1 TRBV19 CASSTGLEGSNEQFF TGTGCCAGTAGCACGGGACTAGAGGGCTCCAATGAGCAGTTCTTC
- many TRBJ1-4 TRBV7-9 CASSLINLRGRREKLFF TGTGCCAGCAGCTTAATCAATCTCAGGGGTCGGCGGGAAAAACTGTTTTTT
TRBD1 many TRBJ2-1 TRBV5-1 CASSLDRGYGSSYNEQFF TGCGCCAGCAGCTTAGACAGGGGTTACGGGAGCTCCTACAATGAGCAGTTCTTC
- - TRBJ2-7 TRBV11-2 CASSLDPSTAEVYF TGTGCCAGCAGCTTAGACCCCTCGACAGCGGAGGTTTACTTC
TRBD2 many TRBJ2-3 TRBV12-3/TRBV12-4 CASSWIAGGPTDTQYF TGTGCCAGCAGTTGGATAGCGGGGGGACCCACAGATACGCAGTATTTT
- - TRBJ2-7 TRBV5-1 CASSPRSYEQYF TGCGCCAGCAGCCCCAGATCCTACGAGCAGTACTTC
- few TRBJ1-2 TRBV29-1 CSASTVFYGYTF TGCAGCGCGTCGACGGTATTCTATGGCTACACCTTC